This T cell receptor (beta chain) was identified in a study of regulatory T cells in long-lasting Graves disease. Study as a whole: Over-5-year antithyroid drug use with positive TSH receptor antibodies defined persistent Graves' disease in the study.

This CDR3 has 13 amino acids. Germline values: CDR1 DFQATT, CDR2 SNEGSKA (reference sequence). J lost 1 base, V lost 8 bases, and 4 bases had no gene match. Documented time point: persistent/refractory GD, antithyroid drugs over 5 years with positive TRAb. TCR sequences were obtained from RNA taken from PBMCs. Researchers made TCR beta libraries by using iRepertoire HTBI primers and running Arm-PCR on CDR3 regions. TCRdb itself ran the multiplex PCR reads through MiXCR, one entry per CDR3 protein. The profile shows about 470,000 distinct CDR3 sequences, about a fifth of them singletons. The chain recombines TRBV20-1 with TRBJ2-5; TRBD2 matches 10 bases. Source: peripheral blood mononuclear cells (PBMCs), taken when the disease was refractory, from a patient treated with antithyroid drugs. The TCR originated in a female donor with Graves disease. CDR3 residues: CSNSGGIQETQYF. DNA for the CDR3: TGCAGTAATAGCGGGGGGATCCAAGAGACCCAGTACTTC.